This entry is about one T cell receptor (beta chain). Its antigen is as yet unknown. This may be a read error: a much more frequent sequence differs by one nucleotide. The CDR3 has 14 amino acids. Trimming cost V 5 bases and J 6 bases, with 16 bases left between them. Germline V lookup: CDR1 SEHNR, CDR2 FQNEAQ (reference sequence). The record originates from a study of T cells in Graves' hyperthyroidism and ophthalmopathy. Study-wide results and caveats: Separation of ophthalmopathy from stable hyperthyroidism was achieved by a 13 V-J model. Most thyroid clonotypes expanded above 0.001 were also detected in blood.

Uncontrolled infection, other autoimmune disease, pregnancy or lactation barred patients from enrollment. Diagnoses were made from clinical symptoms, serum measures (thyroxine and TRAb), thyroid ultrasound and orbital computed tomography. Amplified TCR beta CDR3 regions came from RNA transcripts. RT-PCR in the first round (using the HTBI primer set) targeted the TCR CDR3. TCRdb reanalysed the multiplex PCR reads using MiXCR and keeps one entry per CDR3 protein. Here the sample spans 600,000 or so distinct CDR3 sequences, roughly 50% being singletons. This TCR was recovered from a woman aged 18 to 35 with Graves' hyperthyroidism. This sequence joins TRBV7-9 and TRBJ1-2; D not resolved. Sequencing used peripheral blood or thyroid tissue (not recorded which). This CDR3 reads CASSRLFPTHGYTF. In DNA, the CDR3 is TGTGCCAGCAGCCGATTGTTCCCAACGCATGGCTACACCTTC. Combining the CDR3 with reference TRBV7-9 and TRBJ1-2 gives the whole variable domain DTGVSQNPRHKITKRGQNVTFRCDPISEHNRLYWYRQTLGQGPEFLTYFQNEAQLEKSRLLSDRFSAERPKGSFSTLEIQRTEQGDSAMYLCASSRLFPTHGYTFGSGTRLTVV.